The 10 T cell receptor beta chains in this list originate from one sample, sequenced in a study of blood T cell repertoires in COVID-19. Using immunoSEQ multiplex PCR, the repertoire was profiled, and TCRdb retains in-frame clones only, with some absent. The table shows 120,000 to 150,000 clones, with approximately 85% occurring only once. Sequenced input: peripheral blood. Source of these receptors: a woman in her sixties or seventies with COVID-19, enrolled during active disease.

This sequence joins TRBV9 and TRBJ1-1; D is possibly TRBD1 (5 bases). This CDR3 has 12 residues. Per the germline V gene, CDR1 is SGDLS and CDR2 is YYNGEE. Trimming took off 8 bases at V and 7 bases at J, with 15 bases between the two ends. The CDR3 nucleotides read TGTGCCAGTCGGGACTTAGCAGGTGAAGCTTTCTTT. Its translation is CASRDLAGEAFF.

The V gene is TRBV5-6, the J gene TRBJ1-2; D is possibly TRBD1 (6 bases). The V end was cut by 2 bases, the J end by 6 bases, with 11 bases between. The CDR3 is made up of 13 amino acids. Germline CDR1 SGHDT, CDR2 YYEEEE. Here the CDR3 reads CASSFSGADGYTF. The CDR3 DNA sequence: TGTGCCAGCAGCTTCTCAGGGGCGGATGGCTACACCTTC.

The rearrangement links TRBV27 to TRBJ2-5; 8 positions match TRBD2. After removal of 4 bases from V and 4 bases from J, the junction contained 11 bases not matched to a gene. The germline gives CDR1 MNHEY, CDR2 SMNVEV (reference sequence). The CDR3 spans 16 residues. The CDR3 DNA follows: TGTGCCAGCAGTTCATCCCGGACTAGCTCGCTAGAGACCCAGTACTTC. It codes for CASSSSRTSSLETQYF.

The chain carries TRBV30 and TRBJ1-1, with TRBD1 matching over 9 bases. The CDR3 sequence is 16 residues long. Germline CDR1 reads GTSNPN; CDR2 reads SVGIG (reference sequence). V shed 3 bases, J shed 3 bases, and the junction held 11 bases outside the gene matches. CDR3: CAWRPNRGRGDTEAFF. As DNA, the CDR3 is TGTGCCTGGAGGCCGAACAGGGGGCGCGGGGACACTGAAGCTTTCTTT.

The gene calls are TRBV11-2 and TRBJ2-1, with D perhaps TRBD2 (6 bases). Trimming took 5 bases from V and 4 from J, leaving 9 bases between them. Germline-derived CDR1 and CDR2 are SGHAT and FQNNGV. CDR3 length: 13 residues. The CDR3 region is CASSLAGYNEQFF. The CDR3 DNA reads as TGTGCCAGCAGCCTGGCGGGATACAATGAGCAGTTCTTC.

This clone has more than one count but fewer than ten. The chain employs TRBV6-5 and TRBJ2-7; D gene unclear. Trimming took 6 bases from V and 2 from J, leaving 11 bases between them. The CDR3 is 13 amino acids. The germline V gene has CDR1 MNHEY and CDR2 SVGAGI. The CDR3 sequence: CASRESMAYEQYF. DNA for the CDR3: TGTGCCAGCAGGGAGAGCATGGCCTACGAGCAGTACTTC.

The V and J genes are TRBV7-3 and TRBJ2-3; 15 bases align to TRBD2. After removal of 4 bases from V and 4 bases from J, the junction contained 3 bases not matched to a gene. The CDR3 spans 16 residues. The germline V gene has CDR1 SGHTA and CDR2 FQGTGA. CDR3 sequence: CASSSRTSGGADTQYF. The CDR3 nucleotides are TGTGCCAGCAGCTCGAGGACTAGCGGGGGGGCAGATACGCAGTATTTT.

The rearrangement links TRBV14 to TRBJ1-2; TRBD1 might be the D (6 bases). The CDR3 contains 12 residues. Looked up from germline, CDR1 is SGHDN and CDR2 is FVKESK. The V end was cut by 2 bases, the J end by 7 bases, with 8 bases between. The CDR3 sequence is CASSQNRAGYTF. CDR3 nucleotide sequence: TGTGCCAGCAGCCAAAACAGGGCTGGCTACACCTTC.

V is TRBV25-1 and J is TRBJ1-2; 8 bases line up with TRBD1. This CDR3 is built from 14 residues. CDR1 MGHDK and CDR2 SYGVNS come from the germline V gene. With 1 base clipped from V and 8 bases from J, the junction kept 6 bases outside the gene matches. The CDR3 sequence is CASSESDRDGGYTF. CDR3 sequence (DNA): TGTGCCAGCAGTGAATCGGACAGGGACGGCGGCTACACCTTC.

The V call is TRBV6-5, the J call TRBJ1-2; the match to TRBD1 covers 10 bases. The length of the CDR3 is 15 residues. The germline V gene has CDR1 MNHEY and CDR2 SVGAGI. The V segment lost 5 bases and the J segment 4 bases; nucleotides outside the gene matches: 7. For the CDR3, the DNA is TGTGCCAGCAGTAGCGGGACAGGGGATTCCTATGGCTACACCTTC. Translating it yields CASSSGTGDSYGYTF.